This T cell receptor beta chain was identified in a study of cytomegalovirus exposure and HLA in healthy donors. Study as a whole: Unique TCRs numbering around 85 million, obtained from HLA-typed donors, made up an early data release.

The CDR3 is 14 residues long. V trimming: 5 bases; J trimming: 4 bases; junction bases outside the gene matches: 6. Germline CDR1 and CDR2: MNHEY and SVGAGI. Study results and caveats: In a later analysis, donors in an Asian-associated ancestry cluster reportedly had fewer N-insertions in productive TCRs than the cohort mean. It was likely that a cluster of highly shared sequence variants was a sequencing artifact. Earlier findings revealed that most TCR beta V segments proved productive either about 90% or about 30% of the time.

About this clone: Its antigen is not known.

60 Vbeta and 13 Jbeta primers were used in PCR. Generated by immunoSEQ multiplex PCR, the TCRdb table keeps only in-frame clones and is missing some. Of approximately 100,000 clones listed, 65% to 75% are singletons. The material sequenced was PBMCs. This clonotype was sampled from a man in his forties in good health and CMV-seropositive. This chain uses TRBV6-5 with TRBJ1-2; 8 positions agree with TRBD1. CDR3 region: CASSRTGTPYGYTF. The CDR3 DNA sequence: TGTGCCAGCAGTCGGACAGGGACGCCCTATGGCTACACCTTC.